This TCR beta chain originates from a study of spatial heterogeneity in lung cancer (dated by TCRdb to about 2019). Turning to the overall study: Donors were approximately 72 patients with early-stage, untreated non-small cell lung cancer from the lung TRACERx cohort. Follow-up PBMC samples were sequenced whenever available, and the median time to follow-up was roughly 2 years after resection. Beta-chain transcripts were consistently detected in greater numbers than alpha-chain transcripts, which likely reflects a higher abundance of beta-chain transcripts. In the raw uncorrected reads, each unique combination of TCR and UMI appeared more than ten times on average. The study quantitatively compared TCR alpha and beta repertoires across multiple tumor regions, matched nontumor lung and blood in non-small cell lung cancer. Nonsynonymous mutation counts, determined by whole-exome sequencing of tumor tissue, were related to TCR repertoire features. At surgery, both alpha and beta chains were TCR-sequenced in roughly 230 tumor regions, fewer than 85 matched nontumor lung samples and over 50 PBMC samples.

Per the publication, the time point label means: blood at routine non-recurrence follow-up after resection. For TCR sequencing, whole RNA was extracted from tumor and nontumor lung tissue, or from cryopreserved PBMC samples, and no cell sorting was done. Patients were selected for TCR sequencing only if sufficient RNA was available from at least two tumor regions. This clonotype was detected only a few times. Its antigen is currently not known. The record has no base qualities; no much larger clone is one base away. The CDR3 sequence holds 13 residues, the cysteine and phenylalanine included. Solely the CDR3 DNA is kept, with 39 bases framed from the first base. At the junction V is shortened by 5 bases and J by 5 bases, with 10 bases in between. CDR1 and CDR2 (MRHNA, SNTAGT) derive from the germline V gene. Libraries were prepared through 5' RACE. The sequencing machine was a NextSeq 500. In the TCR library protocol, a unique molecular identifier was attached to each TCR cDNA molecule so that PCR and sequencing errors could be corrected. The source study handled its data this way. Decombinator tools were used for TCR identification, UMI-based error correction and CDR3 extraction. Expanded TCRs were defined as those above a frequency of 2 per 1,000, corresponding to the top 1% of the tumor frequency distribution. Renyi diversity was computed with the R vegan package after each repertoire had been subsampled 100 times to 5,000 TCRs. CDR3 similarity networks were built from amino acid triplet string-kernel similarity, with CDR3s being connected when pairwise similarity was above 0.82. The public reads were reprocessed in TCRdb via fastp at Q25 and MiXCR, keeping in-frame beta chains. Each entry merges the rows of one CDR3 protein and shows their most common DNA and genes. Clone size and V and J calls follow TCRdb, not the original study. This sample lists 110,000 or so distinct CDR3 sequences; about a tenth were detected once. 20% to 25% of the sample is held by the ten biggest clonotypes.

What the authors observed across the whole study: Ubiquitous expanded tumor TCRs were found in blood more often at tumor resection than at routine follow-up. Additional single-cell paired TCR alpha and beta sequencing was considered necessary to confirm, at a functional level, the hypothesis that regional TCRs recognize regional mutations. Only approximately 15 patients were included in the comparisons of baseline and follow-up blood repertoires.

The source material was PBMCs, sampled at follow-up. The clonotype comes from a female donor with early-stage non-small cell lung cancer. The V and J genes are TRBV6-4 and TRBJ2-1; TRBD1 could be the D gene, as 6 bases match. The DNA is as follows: TGTGCCAGCAGTCCGGACAGTCACAATGAGCAGTTCTTC. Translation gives CASSPDSHNEQFF.